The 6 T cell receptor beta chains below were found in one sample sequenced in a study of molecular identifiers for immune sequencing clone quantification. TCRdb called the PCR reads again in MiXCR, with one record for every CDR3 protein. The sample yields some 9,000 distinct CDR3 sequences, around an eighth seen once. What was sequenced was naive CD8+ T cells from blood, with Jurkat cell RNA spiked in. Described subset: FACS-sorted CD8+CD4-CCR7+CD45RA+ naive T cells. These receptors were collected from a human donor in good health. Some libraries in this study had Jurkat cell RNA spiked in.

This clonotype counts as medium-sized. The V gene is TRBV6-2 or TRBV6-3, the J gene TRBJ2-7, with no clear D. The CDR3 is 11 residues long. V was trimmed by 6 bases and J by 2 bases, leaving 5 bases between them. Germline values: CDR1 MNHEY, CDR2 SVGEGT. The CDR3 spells CASSDTYEQYF. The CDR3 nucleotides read TGTGCCAGCAGCGACACCTACGAGCAGTACTTC.

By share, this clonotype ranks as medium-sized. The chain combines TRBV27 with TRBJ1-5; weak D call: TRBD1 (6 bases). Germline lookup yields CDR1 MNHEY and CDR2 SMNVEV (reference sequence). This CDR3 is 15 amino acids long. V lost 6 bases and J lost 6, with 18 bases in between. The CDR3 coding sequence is TGTGCCAGCAGCCAGACTAGTAGGGGGAGTCAGCCCCAGCATTTT. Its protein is CASSQTSRGSQPQHF.

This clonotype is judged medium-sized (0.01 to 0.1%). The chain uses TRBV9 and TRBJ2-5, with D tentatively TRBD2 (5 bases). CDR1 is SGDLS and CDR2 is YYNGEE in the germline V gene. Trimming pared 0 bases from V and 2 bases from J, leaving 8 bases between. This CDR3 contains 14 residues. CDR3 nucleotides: TGTGCCAGCAGCGTAGCGGGGATACAAGAGACCCAGTACTTC. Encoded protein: CASSVAGIQETQYF.

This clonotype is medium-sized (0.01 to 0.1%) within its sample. DNA for the CDR3: TGTGCCAGCAGCTTGAACGTCGGACCCGCCGAGCAGTACTTC. Translating it yields CASSLNVGPAEQYF. The rearrangement links TRBV5-5 to TRBJ2-7; D is ambiguous. With 1 base removed from V and 6 bases from J, the gap between germline ends came to 14 bases. CDR3 size: 14 residues. Germline CDR1 is SGHKS and CDR2 is YYEKEE (reference sequence).

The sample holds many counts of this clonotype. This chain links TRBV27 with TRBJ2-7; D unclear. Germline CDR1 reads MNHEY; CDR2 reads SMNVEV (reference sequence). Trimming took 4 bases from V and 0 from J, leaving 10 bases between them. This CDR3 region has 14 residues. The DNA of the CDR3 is TGTGCCAGCAGTTATAGCTTTGGCTCCTACGAGCAGTACTTC. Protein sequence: CASSYSFGSYEQYF.

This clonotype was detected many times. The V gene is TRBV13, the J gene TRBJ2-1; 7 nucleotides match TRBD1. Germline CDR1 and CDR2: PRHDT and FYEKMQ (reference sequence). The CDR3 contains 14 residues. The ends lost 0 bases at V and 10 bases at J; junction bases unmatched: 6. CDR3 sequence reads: CASSLGTGNTEQFF. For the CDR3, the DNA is TGTGCCAGCAGCTTAGGGACAGGGAACACGGAGCAGTTCTTC.